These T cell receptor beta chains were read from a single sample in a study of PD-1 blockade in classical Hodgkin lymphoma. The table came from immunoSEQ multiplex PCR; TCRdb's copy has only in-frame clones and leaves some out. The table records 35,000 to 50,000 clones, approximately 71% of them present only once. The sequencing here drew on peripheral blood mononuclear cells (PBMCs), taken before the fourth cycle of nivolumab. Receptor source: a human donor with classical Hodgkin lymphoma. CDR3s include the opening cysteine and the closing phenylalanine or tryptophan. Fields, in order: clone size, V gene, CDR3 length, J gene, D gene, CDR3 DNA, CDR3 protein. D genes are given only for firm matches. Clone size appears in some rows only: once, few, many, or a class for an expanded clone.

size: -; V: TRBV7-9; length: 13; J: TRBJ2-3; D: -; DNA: TGTGCCAGCAGCTACAGTACCACAGATACGCAGTATTTT; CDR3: CASSYSTTDTQYF
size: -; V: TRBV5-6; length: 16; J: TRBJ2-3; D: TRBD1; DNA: TGTGCCAGCAGCTTGGGTGACAGGGGCTATACAGATACGCAGTATTTT; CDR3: CASSLGDRGYTDTQYF
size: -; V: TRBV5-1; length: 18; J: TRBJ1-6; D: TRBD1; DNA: TGCGCCAGCAGCTTGGTCGCTTCGACAGGGGGCACGGGTTCACCCCTCCACTTT; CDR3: CASSLVASTGGTGSPLHF
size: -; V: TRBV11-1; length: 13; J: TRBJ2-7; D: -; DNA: TGTGCCAGCAGCTCCGGACAGATGTACGAGCAGTACTTC; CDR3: CASSSGQMYEQYF
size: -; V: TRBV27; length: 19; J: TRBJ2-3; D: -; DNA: TGTGCCAGCAGTTCCTCCGGGACTCACCCCGGAACTAGCACAGATACGCAGTATTTT; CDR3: CASSSSGTHPGTSTDTQYF
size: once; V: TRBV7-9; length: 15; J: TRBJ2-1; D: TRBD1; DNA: TGTGCCAGCAGCCCTCCAGGGACAGGGGGCAATGAGCAGTTCTTC; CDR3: CASSPPGTGGNEQFF
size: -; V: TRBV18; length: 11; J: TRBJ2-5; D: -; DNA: TGTGCCAGCTCACGGCAAGAGACCCAGTACTTC; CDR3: CASSRQETQYF
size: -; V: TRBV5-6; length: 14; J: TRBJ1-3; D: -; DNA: TGTGCCAGCAGCCCGACCCCATCTGGAAACACCATATATTTT; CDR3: CASSPTPSGNTIYF
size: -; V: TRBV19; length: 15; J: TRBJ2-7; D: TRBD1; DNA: TGTGCCAGTAGTCGCTCCGGGACAGCTACCTACGAGCAGTACTTC; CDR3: CASSRSGTATYEQYF
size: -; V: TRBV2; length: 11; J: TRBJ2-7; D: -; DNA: TGTGCCAGCAGGGAGACAGCTGAGCAGTACTTC; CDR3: CASRETAEQYF
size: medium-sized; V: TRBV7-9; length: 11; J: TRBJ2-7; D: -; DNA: TGTGCCAGCAGCTGGTCCTACGAGCAGTACTTC; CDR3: CASSWSYEQYF
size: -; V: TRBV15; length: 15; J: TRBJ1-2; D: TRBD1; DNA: TGTGCCACCAGCACCCTTTCAGGGGGGGCCTATGGCTACACCTTC; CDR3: CATSTLSGGAYGYTF
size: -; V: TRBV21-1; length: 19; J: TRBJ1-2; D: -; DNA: TGTGCCAGCAGCAAAGGACCACGTCAGAGCAGAGATCCTAACTATGGCTACACCTTC; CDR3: CASSKGPRQSRDPNYGYTF
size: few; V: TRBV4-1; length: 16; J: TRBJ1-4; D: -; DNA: TGCGCCAGCAGCCAAGATCTAGGAGGGATGGGAGAAAAACTGTTTTTT; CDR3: CASSQDLGGMGEKLFF
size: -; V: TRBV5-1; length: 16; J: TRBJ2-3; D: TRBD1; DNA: TGCGCCAGCAGCTCGGGACAGGGGACTAGCACAGATACGCAGTATTTT; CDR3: CASSSGQGTSTDTQYF
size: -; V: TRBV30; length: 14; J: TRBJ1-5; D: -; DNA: TGTGCCTGGAGTAGGGTAACGCGCAATCAGCCCCAGCATTTT; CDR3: CAWSRVTRNQPQHF
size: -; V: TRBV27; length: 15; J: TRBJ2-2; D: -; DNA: TGTGCCAGCAGTTTATGGGCCGCCGGGGCCGGGGAGCTGTTTTTT; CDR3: CASSLWAAGAGELFF
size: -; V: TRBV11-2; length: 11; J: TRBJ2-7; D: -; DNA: TGTGCCAGTAGGGACTCCTACGAGCAGTACTTC; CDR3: CASRDSYEQYF
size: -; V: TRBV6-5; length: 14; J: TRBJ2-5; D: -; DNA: TGTGCCAGCAGTTACGGGGCAGGTACTGGGACCCAGTACTTC; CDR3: CASSYGAGTGTQYF
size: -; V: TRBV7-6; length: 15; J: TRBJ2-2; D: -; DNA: TGTGCCAGCAGCTCAAACCTTGGATCTACCGGGGAGCTGTTTTTT; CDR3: CASSSNLGSTGELFF
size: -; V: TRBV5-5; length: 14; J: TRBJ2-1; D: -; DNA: TGTGCCAGCAGCTTGGTTATTTGGCTAAATGAGCAGTTCTTC; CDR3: CASSLVIWLNEQFF
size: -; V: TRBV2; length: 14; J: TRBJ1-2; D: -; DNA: TGTGCCAGCAGCAGGTTAGGGTCGGTCTATGGCTACACCTTC; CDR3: CASSRLGSVYGYTF